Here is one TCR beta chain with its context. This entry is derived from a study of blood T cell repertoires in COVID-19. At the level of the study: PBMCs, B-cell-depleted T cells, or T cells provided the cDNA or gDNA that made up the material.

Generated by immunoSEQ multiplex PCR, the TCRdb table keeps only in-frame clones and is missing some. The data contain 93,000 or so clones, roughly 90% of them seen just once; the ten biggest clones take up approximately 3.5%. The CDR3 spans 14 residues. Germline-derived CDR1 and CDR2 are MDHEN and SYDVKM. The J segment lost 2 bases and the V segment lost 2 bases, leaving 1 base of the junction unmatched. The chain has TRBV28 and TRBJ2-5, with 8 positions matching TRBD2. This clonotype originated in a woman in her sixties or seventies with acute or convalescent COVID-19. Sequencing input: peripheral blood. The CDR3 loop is CASSLTSGQETQYF. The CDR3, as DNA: TGTGCCAGCAGTTTAACTAGCGGTCAAGAGACCCAGTACTTC.